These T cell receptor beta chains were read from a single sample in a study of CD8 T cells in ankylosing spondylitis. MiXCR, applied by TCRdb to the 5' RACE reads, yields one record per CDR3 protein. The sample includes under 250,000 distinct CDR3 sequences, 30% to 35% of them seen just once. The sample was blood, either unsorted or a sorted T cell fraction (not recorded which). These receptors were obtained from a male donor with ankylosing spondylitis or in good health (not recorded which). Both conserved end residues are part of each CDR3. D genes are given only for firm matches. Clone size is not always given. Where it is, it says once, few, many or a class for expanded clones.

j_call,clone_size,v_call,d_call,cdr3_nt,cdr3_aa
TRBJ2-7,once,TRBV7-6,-,TGTGCCAGCAGCTTAGGGTGGGACTCCTACGAGCAGTACTTC,CASSLGWDSYEQYF
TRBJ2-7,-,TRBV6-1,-,TGTGCCAGCAGTGAAGCACAGCCTGATGTCAAGCAGTACTTC,CASSEAQPDVKQYF
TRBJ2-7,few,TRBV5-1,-,TGCGCCAGCAGCTGGGATCCATCCTACGAGCAGTACTTC,CASSWDPSYEQYF
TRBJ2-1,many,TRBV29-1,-,TGCAGCGTTCACCCAAGTGGGATCTACAATGAGCAGTTCTTC,CSVHPSGIYNEQFF
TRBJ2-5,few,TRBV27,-,TGTGCCAGCAGTTACCAACTAGGGTGGCAGACCCAGTACTTC,CASSYQLGWQTQYF
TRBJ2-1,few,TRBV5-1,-,TGCGCCAGCAGCTTGGGCTGGGGGGAAACCTACAATGAGCAGTTCTTC,CASSLGWGETYNEQFF
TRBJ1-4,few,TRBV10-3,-,TGTGCCAGCAGGAAGGGGGATGAAAAACTGTTTTTT,CASRKGDEKLFF
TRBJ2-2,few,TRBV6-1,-,TGTGCCAGCAGTGAACAGGGAGACACCGGGGAGCTGTTTTTT,CASSEQGDTGELFF
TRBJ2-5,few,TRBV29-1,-,TGCAGCGTTGGCGGGGACAGTGAGACCCAGTACTTC,CSVGGDSETQYF
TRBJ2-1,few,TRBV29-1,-,TGCAGCGTTCCCCCGGAAGCCACTCACAATGAGCAGTTCTTC,CSVPPEATHNEQFF
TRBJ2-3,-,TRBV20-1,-,TGCAGGGGCTCCTCCACAGATACGCAGTATTTT,CRGSSTDTQYF
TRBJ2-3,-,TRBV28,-,TGTGCCAGCAGTACCTTCAGCAAGGTTTTCACAGATACGCAGTATTTT,CASSTFSKVFTDTQYF
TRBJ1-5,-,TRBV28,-,TGTGCCAGCAGCGCCTCCATACAGCCCCAGCATTTT,CASSASIQPQHF
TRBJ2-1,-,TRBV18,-,TGTGCCAGCTTTCGGACAGGGACTATCTACAATGAGCAGTTCTTC,CASFRTGTIYNEQFF
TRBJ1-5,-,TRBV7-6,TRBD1,TGTGCCAGCAGCTTAGGCGGGACAGGGGGCAATCAGCCCCAGCATTTT,CASSLGGTGGNQPQHF
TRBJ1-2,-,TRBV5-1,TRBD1,TGCGCCAGCAGCAATGGGGGAGGGGGCAGCTATGGCTACACCTTC,CASSNGGGGSYGYTF
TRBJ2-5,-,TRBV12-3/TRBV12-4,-,TGTGCCAGCAAGGCGGGGGAGACCCAGTACTTC,CASKAGETQYF
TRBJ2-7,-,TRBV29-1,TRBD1,TGCAGCGTTGGACAGGGTCTCAACTACGAGCAGTACTTC,CSVGQGLNYEQYF
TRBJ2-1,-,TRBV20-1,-,TGCAGTGTGGAGGGGACGAGGGATGAGCAGTTCTTC,CSVEGTRDEQFF
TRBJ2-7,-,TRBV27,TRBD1,TGTGCCAGCAGTTTGGGACAGGGTTGGGACGAGCAGTACTTC,CASSLGQGWDEQYF